The T cell receptor (beta chain) under discussion was sequenced for a study of response to subunit inactivated influenza vaccine listed by TCRdb under 2018. For the wider study: Deep quantitative profiling of the T cell receptor repertoire was used in the study to follow responses to a trivalent subunit inactivated influenza vaccine.

The CDR3 covers 17 residues, taking in both the cysteine and the phenylalanine. The kept DNA is CDR3 alone, 51 bases in frame from the first base. The V end gives up 1 base and the J end 1 base, leaving 6 bases in the junction not matched to a gene. Per the germline V gene, SGHDT is the CDR1 and YYEEEE is the CDR2. Library method: RT-PCR. TCRdb shows the sequencer as Illumina HiSeq 2500. The public sequencing data were trimmed at Q25 with fastp and processed into clonotypes with MiXCR by TCRdb, which kept only in-frame beta chains. Each record represents a unique CDR3 protein, reported with the most common genes and DNA among its rows. This sample holds 530,000 or so distinct CDR3 sequences; around 15% were observed only once. The ten largest clones take up around 10% of the sample. On this clonotype: It lacks a known antigen. There are no base qualities to consult, and no much larger clone falls within one base.

Broad study findings and their caveats: The authors proposed that each seasonal influenza vaccination may bring in only a limited number of new T cells.

The chain is made from TRBV5-6 and TRBJ2-2, with 8 junctional bases fitting TRBD2. This specimen was PBMCs from blood, taken approximately 12 days after vaccination. This TCR derives from a man aged 50 to 59 who received an inactivated influenza vaccine. Donor details come from another sample of the same person, matched by shared clones. For the CDR3, the sequence is CASSLIGLAGNTGELFF. Here is the DNA: TGTGCCAGCAGCTTGATCGGGCTAGCGGGGAACACCGGGGAGCTGTTTTTT.